These 8 T cell receptor beta chains originate from one sample sequenced in a study of T cell responses to AZD1222 COVID-19 vaccine. Repertoires were generated with immunoSEQ multiplex PCR, while TCRdb's copy carries only in-frame clones and drops some. The data show some 100,000 clones, approximately 87% seen once. The specimen comprised peripheral blood, sampled on day 0 of AZD1222 vaccination. The receptors come from an adult in good health.

V usage is TRBV5-1 and J usage is TRBJ2-7; possible D gene TRBD1, 5 bases. The CDR3 spans 14 residues. Germline CDR1 reads SGHRS; CDR2 reads YFSETQ. Trimming removed 7 bases from V and 0 bases from J, with 14 bases in between. The CDR3 sequence: CASQPDMSSYEQYF. CDR3 DNA sequence: TGCGCCAGCCAACCGGACATGAGCTCCTACGAGCAGTACTTC. The complete variable domain, with remaining parts taken from reference TRBV5-1 and TRBJ2-7, reads KAGVTQTPRYLIKTRGQQVTLSCSPISGHRSVSWYQQTPGQGLQFLFEYFSETQRNKGNFPGRFSGRQFSNSRSEMNVSTLELGDSALYLCASQPDMSSYEQYFGPGTRLTVT.

This sequence joins TRBV3-1 (or the pseudogene TRBV3-2) and TRBJ1-4; no clear D gene. Germline assignment: CDR1 LGHDT and CDR2 YNNKEL (reference sequence). V was pared by 1 base and J by 0 bases, with 9 bases between. The CDR3 runs to 16 residues. The CDR3 DNA reads as TGTGCCAGCAGCCAAGTACAAAGGACAACTAATGAAAAACTGTTTTTT. This gives the protein CASSQVQRTTNEKLFF.

The rearrangement joins TRBV10-1 to TRBJ2-3, with D perhaps assigned TRBD1 or TRBD2 (5 bases each). The V gene's germline CDR1 is WNHNN and CDR2 SYGVQD (reference sequence). Trimming stripped 9 bases from V and 4 bases from J, with 14 bases between. The CDR3 extends over 13 amino acids. The CDR3 nucleotides read TGCGCCAGTCAGAGGGGCGCAGCAGATACGCAGTATTTT. Translated, it gives CASQRGAADTQYF.

As concerns this clone: Other DNA sequences in this specimen translate into the identical CDR3. The chain carries TRBV4-1 and TRBJ2-2, with D perhaps matching TRBD2 (6 bases). Germline loops: CDR1 MGHRA, CDR2 YSYEKL. V was pared by 3 bases and J by 1 base, with 18 bases between. The CDR3 is 18 amino acids. The CDR3 DNA follows: TGCGCCAGCAGCCAGGACCCCACGGGACTCTTGAACACCGGGGAGCTGTTTTTT. Its protein is CASSQDPTGLLNTGELFF.

The gene calls are TRBV3-1 (or the pseudogene TRBV3-2) and TRBJ2-1; 13 bases align to TRBD2. The length of the CDR3 is 15 residues. Germline V gene lookup returns CDR1 LGHDT and CDR2 YNNKEL (reference sequence). The trim removed 1 base at V and 6 bases at J, leaving 0 bases unmatched. DNA for the CDR3: TGTGCCAGCAGCCAAGGACTAGCGGGGGGCAATGAGCAGTTCTTC. It codes for CASSQGLAGGNEQFF.

The chain has TRBV24-1 and TRBJ1-5, with D tentatively TRBD1 (5 bases). Per the germline V gene, CDR1 is KGHDR and CDR2 is SFDVKD. CDR3 size: 14 residues. The ends were cut back, 5 bases at V and 5 bases at J, with 12 bases in the middle. CDR3 sequence: CATSGQGEYQPQHF. CDR3 DNA: TGTGCCACCAGTGGTCAGGGAGAATATCAGCCCCAGCATTTT.

The rearrangement joins TRBV5-4 to TRBJ2-7; D is possibly TRBD2 (6 bases). Trimming stripped 3 bases from V and 0 bases from J, with 22 bases between. The CDR3 loop spans 18 amino acids. The germline V gene encodes CDR1 SGHNT and CDR2 YYREEE (reference sequence). CDR3 region: CASSWDVSGVADSYEQYF. The CDR3 coding sequence is TGTGCCAGCAGCTGGGACGTTTCCGGGGTAGCGGACTCCTACGAGCAGTACTTC.

The rearrangement joins TRBV24-1 to TRBJ2-7, with a weak D call TRBD1 (6 bases). Trimming took off 0 bases at V and 1 base at J, with 12 bases between the two ends. Germline V gene sequence: CDR1 KGHDR, CDR2 SFDVKD. The CDR3 totals 16 residues. The CDR3 protein is CATSDLFPGASYEQYF. As DNA, the CDR3 is TGTGCCACCAGTGATTTGTTCCCAGGGGCATCCTACGAGCAGTACTTC.